The entry below describes one TCR beta chain. Germline CDR1 reads MNHNS; CDR2 reads SASEGT. The V gene end was trimmed by 2 bases and the J gene end by 14 bases; junction bases not matched to a gene: 8. The CDR3 extends over 13 amino acids. This sample is part of a study of OX40 agonist ivuxolimab in advanced cancers. Only in-frame clones appear in the TCRdb table, and some are missing; sequencing was by immunoSEQ multiplex PCR. The data contain more than 11,000 clones, 65% to 85% of them singletons. The chain links TRBV6-1 to TRBJ2-4, with TRBD1 matching 8 bases. This TCR was sampled from an adult with an advanced solid tumor such as melanoma, head and neck, liver or kidney cancer. The starting material was CD4+ or CD8+ T cells sorted from blood, obtained in a trial of the OX40 agonist ivuxolimab. Written as DNA, the CDR3 is TGTGCCAGCAGTGAATCACAGGGGGTTAGGGAGTACTTC. This codes for CASSESQGVREYF.